The 19 T cell receptor beta chains reported below all come from one sample, sequenced in a study of T cell responses to AZD1222 COVID-19 vaccine. Here immunoSEQ multiplex PCR was the method, and the copy in TCRdb shows in-frame clones only, minus some. The data show around 130,000 clones, around nine tenths seen once. This material consisted of peripheral blood, taken on day 0 of AZD1222 vaccination. These receptors came from an adult in good health.

The chain's CDR3 is CASSPLVGPTTEAFF. DNA of the CDR3: TGTGCCAGCAGCCCGCTCGTTGGGCCGACCACTGAAGCTTTCTTT. V usage is TRBV11-2 and J usage is TRBJ1-1; D is unresolved. Trimming removed 5 bases from V and 4 bases from J, with 17 bases in between. The CDR3 runs 15 residues. Germline V gene data show CDR1 as SGHAT and CDR2 as FQNNGV. Full variable domain (missing parts from reference TRBV11-2 and TRBJ1-1): EAGVAQSPRYKIIEKRQSVAFWCNPISGHATLYWYQQILGQGPKLLIQFQNNGVVDDSQLPKDRFSAERLKGVDSTLKIQPAKLEDSAVYLCASSPLVGPTTEAFFGQGTRLTVV.

This chain links TRBV18 with TRBJ2-5; D is possibly TRBD1 or TRBD2 (5 bases each). Germline assignment: CDR1 KGHSH and CDR2 LQKENI. V gave up 4 bases and J gave up 2 bases, with 5 bases separating them. CDR3 length: 12 residues. The CDR3: CASSRGQETQYF. DNA for the CDR3: TGTGCCAGCTCACGGGGGCAAGAGACCCAGTACTTC.

The chain employs TRBV4-1 and TRBJ1-3; 7 bases fit TRBD1. Germline lookup yields CDR1 MGHRA and CDR2 YSYEKL. V lost 4 bases, J lost 0 bases, and 6 bases stayed unmatched. This CDR3 has 16 amino acids. The CDR3 is CASSPRGLGSGNTIYF. The CDR3 DNA follows: TGCGCCAGCAGCCCTAGGGGGCTTGGCTCTGGAAACACCATATATTTT.

This rearrangement joins TRBV4-2 to TRBJ2-3; D gene ambiguous. The CDR3 contains 16 residues. V lost 1 base and J 4 bases, leaving 15 bases between the germline ends. The germline gives CDR1 LGHNA, CDR2 YNFKEQ. In DNA form, the CDR3 reads TGTGCCAGCAGCCAAGGAAGTGGCTACGGGTCAGATACGCAGTATTTT. Translating it yields CASSQGSGYGSDTQYF.

V and J are TRBV6-5 and TRBJ1-3, with no clear D. Per germline, CDR1 MNHEY and CDR2 SVGAGI. Trimming pared 8 bases from V and 0 bases from J, leaving 11 bases between. The CDR3 covers 14 residues. The CDR3: CASYTADSGNTIYF. CDR3 bases: TGTGCCAGCTATACAGCGGACTCTGGAAACACCATATATTTT.

The gene calls are TRBV11-2 and TRBJ2-2, with TRBD1 as a possible D gene (5 bases). Looked up from germline, CDR1 is SGHAT and CDR2 is FQNNGV. This CDR3 has 20 residues. Trimming stripped 0 bases from V and 1 base from J, with 21 bases between. The CDR3 nucleotides are TGTGCCAGCAGCTTAGATCGATACAGAGGTTGGACATTGAACACCGGGGAGCTGTTTTTT. Protein product: CASSLDRYRGWTLNTGELFF.

This clone has just a few counts. The genes are TRBV10-2 and TRBJ1-5; D gene uncertain. The germline V and J ends were trimmed by 3 bases and 5 bases, with 5 bases remaining between them. Germline V gene data show CDR1 as WSHSY and CDR2 as SAAADI. The CDR3 contains 12 residues. CDR3 protein: CASSESYQPQHF. The CDR3, as DNA: TGCGCCAGCAGTGAAAGCTATCAGCCCCAGCATTTT.

The CDR3 here is CASRNQPQHF. In DNA, the CDR3 is TGTGCCAGCAGGAATCAGCCCCAGCATTTT. This chain joins TRBV27 and TRBJ1-5; no firm D call. The CDR3 totals 10 residues. Trimming shortened V by 6 bases and J by 4 bases, and 1 base separated the two germline ends. Germline-derived CDR1 and CDR2 are MNHEY and SMNVEV (reference sequence).

The chain combines TRBV30 with TRBJ1-6; D ambiguous. The CDR3 totals 15 residues. V lost 6 bases to trimming and J lost 3 bases, with 15 bases between them. Germline assignment: CDR1 GTSNPN and CDR2 SVGIG (reference sequence). CDR3 sequence reads: CACFTETFYNSPLHF. As DNA, the CDR3 is TGTGCCTGTTTTACCGAAACCTTCTATAATTCACCCCTCCACTTT.

The chain couples TRBV30 to TRBJ2-7, with D perhaps TRBD2 (6 bases). This CDR3 is built from 12 residues. The V end was cut by 2 bases, the J end by 4 bases, with 9 bases between. Germline V gene sequence: CDR1 GTSNPN, CDR2 SVGIG (reference sequence). The CDR3 bases are TGTGCCTGGAGTTTTGGGGGGTACGAGCAGTACTTC. Its translation is CAWSFGGYEQYF.

V gene TRBV12-3 or TRBV12-4 combines with J gene TRBJ2-7; TRBD2 might be the D (6 bases). The germline V and J ends were trimmed by 7 bases and 7 bases, with 14 bases remaining between them. This CDR3 spans 12 amino acids. In DNA form, the CDR3 reads TGTGCCAGCACCGGGGACTGGGGGGAGCAGTACTTC. Protein product: CASTGDWGEQYF.

V is TRBV9 and J is TRBJ2-3, with D perhaps being TRBD1 or TRBD2 (5 bases each). The CDR3 runs to 16 residues. Germline CDR1 SGDLS, CDR2 YYNGEE. V gave up 0 bases and J gave up 2 bases, with 13 bases separating them. CDR3 loop: CASSVAWGRITDTQYF. Written as DNA, the CDR3 is TGTGCCAGCAGCGTAGCTTGGGGGAGAATCACAGATACGCAGTATTTT.

The rearrangement uses TRBV3-1 (or the pseudogene TRBV3-2) and TRBJ1-3, with D perhaps TRBD1 (5 bases). This CDR3 region has 14 residues. Germline V gene sequence: CDR1 LGHDT, CDR2 YNNKEL (reference sequence). Trimming left V 2 bases short and J 3 bases short, with 8 bases between. CDR3 sequence reads: CASSQRGGGNTIYF. CDR3 DNA sequence: TGTGCCAGCAGCCAAAGGGGCGGTGGAAACACCATATATTTT.

The chain links TRBV19 to TRBJ2-1; 8 bases match TRBD2. V lost 6 bases and J lost 3; bases outside the gene matches: 16. This CDR3 is built from 18 residues. Germline CDR1 reads LNHDA; CDR2 reads SQIVND (reference sequence). CDR3 protein: CASSPSGLPVGLYNEQFF. As DNA, the CDR3 is TGTGCCAGTAGCCCTAGCGGGCTCCCGGTTGGCCTCTACAATGAGCAGTTCTTC.

The rearrangement joins TRBV7-2 to TRBJ2-1; 11 bases agree with TRBD2. Unmatched junction bases numbered 6, after V lost 5 bases and J lost 6 bases. The CDR3 length is 15 residues. CDR1 and CDR2 from the germline V gene are SGHTA and FQGNSA. This chain's CDR3 is CASSDIAGGINEQFF. Here the CDR3 DNA reads TGTGCCAGCAGCGACATAGCGGGGGGGATCAATGAGCAGTTCTTC.

Only a few counts were recorded for this clone. Other DNA sequences of this sample code for an identical CDR3. The chain links TRBV6-5 to TRBJ1-5; D remains ambiguous. Trimming pared 0 bases from V and 2 bases from J, leaving 5 bases between. Germline V gene lookup returns CDR1 MNHEY and CDR2 SVGAGI. The CDR3 spans 14 residues. Written as DNA, the CDR3 is TGTGCCAGCAGTTACTCTTCACGCAATCAGCCCCAGCATTTT. It translates to CASSYSSRNQPQHF.

The rearrangement joins TRBV21-1 to TRBJ1-2; the table calls TRBD1, which could not be checked here. TRBV21-1 is shown as a pseudogene. The CDR3 runs to 14 residues. The CDR3 sequence: CASSKAGQGDGYTF. The CDR3, as DNA: TGTGCCAGCAGCAAAGCCGGACAGGGGGATGGCTACACCTTC.

The sample holds one count of this clone. The rearrangement links TRBV5-1 to TRBJ2-3; TRBD1 aligns across 9 bases. V was pared by 4 bases and J by 7 bases, with 10 bases of the junction left unmatched. CDR1 and CDR2 from the germline V gene are SGHRS and YFSETQ. The CDR3 contains 15 residues. The CDR3 reads CASSASGTGRYTQYF. CDR3 nucleotides: TGCGCCAGCAGCGCTTCCGGGACAGGGCGATATACGCAGTATTTT.

The CDR3 coding sequence is TGTGCCAGCAGTTCAGGGTTTAGCTATGGCTACACCTTC. Translated, it gives CASSSGFSYGYTF. The gene calls are TRBV27 and TRBJ1-2, with a tentative D call TRBD1 (5 bases). V was cut by 4 bases and J by 4 bases, with 10 bases left in between. This CDR3 is 13 amino acids long. Germline CDR1 and CDR2: MNHEY and SMNVEV (reference sequence).